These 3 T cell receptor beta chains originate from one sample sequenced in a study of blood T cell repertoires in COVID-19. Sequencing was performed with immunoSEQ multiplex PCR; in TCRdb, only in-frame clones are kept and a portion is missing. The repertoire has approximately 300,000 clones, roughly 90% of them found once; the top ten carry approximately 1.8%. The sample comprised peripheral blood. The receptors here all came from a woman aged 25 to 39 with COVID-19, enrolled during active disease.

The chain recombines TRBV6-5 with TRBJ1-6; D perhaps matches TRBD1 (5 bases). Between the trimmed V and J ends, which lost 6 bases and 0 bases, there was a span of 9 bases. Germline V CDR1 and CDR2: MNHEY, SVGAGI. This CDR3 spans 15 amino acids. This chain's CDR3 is CASRRQSSYNSPLHF. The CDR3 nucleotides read TGTGCCAGCAGACGACAGAGCTCCTATAATTCACCCCTCCACTTT.

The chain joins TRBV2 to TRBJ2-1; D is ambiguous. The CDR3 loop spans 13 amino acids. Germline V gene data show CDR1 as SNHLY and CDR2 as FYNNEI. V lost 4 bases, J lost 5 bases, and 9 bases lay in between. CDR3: CASSGYGDNEQFF. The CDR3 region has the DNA TGTGCCAGCAGTGGCTATGGTGACAATGAGCAGTTCTTC.

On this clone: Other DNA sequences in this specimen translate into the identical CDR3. The CDR3 loop is CASSRQGDYGYTF. The CDR3 DNA reads as TGTGCCAGCAGTAGACAGGGGGATTATGGCTACACCTTC. The chain carries TRBV6-5 and TRBJ1-2; TRBD1 aligns across 9 bases. Germline V lookup: CDR1 MNHEY, CDR2 SVGAGI. The CDR3 runs to 13 residues. J was trimmed by 5 bases and V by 5 bases; bases with no gene match: 3.